This paragraph reports one T cell receptor (beta chain). Its antigen is not known. Researchers picked out CD4+ and CD8+ T cells from PBMCs by sorting. The record originates from a study of CD8+ T cells in alopecia areata. Background on the study: It was oral tofacitinib, at 5 to 10 mg twice daily, that treated patients received.

Extraction and reverse transcription of RNA yielded cDNA as the sequencing template. Only in-frame clones appear in the TCRdb table, and some are missing; sequencing was by immunoSEQ multiplex PCR. The data contain roughly 140,000 clones, 40% to 65% of them singletons. Study-level points and caveats: Affected scalp, especially in alopecia totalis/universalis, had a higher clonality than normal scalp did.

Here the sequenced sample was CD4+ T cells sorted from blood, taken at week 0. This sequence was found in a human donor with alopecia areata.

CDR3 sequence (DNA): TGTGCCAGCCAGGTCAGCAATCAGCCCCAGCATTTT. Its protein product is CASQVSNQPQHF. This chain joins TRBV28 and TRBJ1-5; the D is unclear. V was clipped by 8 bases and J by 1 base, with 6 bases between them. CDR1 is MDHEN and CDR2 is SYDVKM in the germline V gene. The CDR3 covers 12 residues.